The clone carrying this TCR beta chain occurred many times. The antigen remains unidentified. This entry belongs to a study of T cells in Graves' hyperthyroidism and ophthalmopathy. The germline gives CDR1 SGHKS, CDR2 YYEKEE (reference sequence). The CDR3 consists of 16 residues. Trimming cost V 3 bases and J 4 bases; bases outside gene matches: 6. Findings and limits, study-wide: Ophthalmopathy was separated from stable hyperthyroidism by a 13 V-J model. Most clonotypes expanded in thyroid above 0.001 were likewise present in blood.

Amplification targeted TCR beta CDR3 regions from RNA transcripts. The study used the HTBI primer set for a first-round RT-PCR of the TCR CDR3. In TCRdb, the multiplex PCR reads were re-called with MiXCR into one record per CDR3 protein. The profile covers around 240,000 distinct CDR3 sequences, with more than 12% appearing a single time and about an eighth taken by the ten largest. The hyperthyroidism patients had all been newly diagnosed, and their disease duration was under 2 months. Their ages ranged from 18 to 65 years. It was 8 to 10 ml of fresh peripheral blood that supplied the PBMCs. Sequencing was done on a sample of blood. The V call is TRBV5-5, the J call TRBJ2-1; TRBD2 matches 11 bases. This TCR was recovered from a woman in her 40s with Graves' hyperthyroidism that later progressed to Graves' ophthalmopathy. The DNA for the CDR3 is TGTGCCAGCAGCTACCGACTAGCGGGGTTATACAATGAGCAGTTCTTC. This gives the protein CASSYRLAGLYNEQFF. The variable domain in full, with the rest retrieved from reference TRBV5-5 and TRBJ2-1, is DAGVTQSPTHLIKTRGQQVTLRCSPISGHKSVSWYQQVLGQGPQFIFQYYEKEERGRGNFPDRFSARQFPNYSSELNVNALLLGDSALYLCASSYRLAGLYNEQFFGPGTRLTVL.